This is a list of T cell receptor beta chains from one sample in a study of blood T cell repertoires in COVID-19. Using immunoSEQ multiplex PCR, the repertoire was profiled, and TCRdb retains in-frame clones only, with some absent. The sample lists 55,000 to 80,000 clones; around 90% were seen once. The sample taken for sequencing was peripheral blood. The receptors come from a man aged 70-80 years with acute or convalescent COVID-19. CDR3s include the opening cysteine and the closing phenylalanine or tryptophan. The D gene is left open where the match is weak. Clone size is shown for a subset of rows, as once, few, many or a class of expanded clone.

V gene: TRBV7-9; D gene: -; J gene: TRBJ1-5; clone size: few; CDR3 DNA: TGTGCCAGCAGCTCCCGGGTCAATCAGCCCCAGCATTTT; CDR3 protein: CASSSRVNQPQHF
V gene: TRBV6-1; D gene: -; J gene: TRBJ1-4; clone size: -; CDR3 DNA: TGTGCCAGCAGTGAATTCGTTGCAACTAATGAAAAACTGTTTTTT; CDR3 protein: CASSEFVATNEKLFF
V gene: TRBV30; D gene: TRBD1; J gene: TRBJ2-7; clone size: -; CDR3 DNA: TGTGCCTGGAGACAGGGACAGGGGGCGAGCGAGCAGTACTTC; CDR3 protein: CAWRQGQGASEQYF
V gene: TRBV2; D gene: -; J gene: TRBJ2-1; clone size: once; CDR3 DNA: TGTGCCAGCAGTAGAGAACTAGACAATGAGCAGTTCTTC; CDR3 protein: CASSRELDNEQFF
V gene: TRBV3-1/TRBV3-2; D gene: -; J gene: TRBJ2-2; clone size: -; CDR3 DNA: TGTGCCAGCAGCCTTGAGGGGCGGGGCACCGGGGAGCTGTTTTTT; CDR3 protein: CASSLEGRGTGELFF
V gene: TRBV10-1; D gene: -; J gene: TRBJ2-3; clone size: -; CDR3 DNA: TGCGCCAGCAGTGGGTCGTGGCCTAGCACAGATACGCAGTATTTT; CDR3 protein: CASSGSWPSTDTQYF
V gene: TRBV5-1; D gene: TRBD1; J gene: TRBJ1-1; clone size: -; CDR3 DNA: TGCGCCAGCAACAGGGGGGAGGGTTTTACCGAAGCTTTCTTT; CDR3 protein: CASNRGEGFTEAFF
V gene: TRBV18; D gene: TRBD2; J gene: TRBJ2-2; clone size: -; CDR3 DNA: TGTGCCAGCTCACCAACTAGCGGGAACACCGGGGAGCTGTTTTTT; CDR3 protein: CASSPTSGNTGELFF
V gene: TRBV18; D gene: TRBD1; J gene: TRBJ2-7; clone size: -; CDR3 DNA: TGTGCCAGCTCACCAGATGAGAACAGGGGGATAGAGCAGTACTTC; CDR3 protein: CASSPDENRGIEQYF
V gene: TRBV9; D gene: -; J gene: TRBJ2-3; clone size: -; CDR3 DNA: TGTGCCAGCAACCCTAGTTTGAGCACAGATACGCAGTATTTT; CDR3 protein: CASNPSLSTDTQYF
V gene: TRBV30; D gene: -; J gene: TRBJ2-7; clone size: few; CDR3 DNA: TGTGCCTGGAGTGGTAACACCGAGCAGTACTTC; CDR3 protein: CAWSGNTEQYF
V gene: TRBV12-5; D gene: TRBD1; J gene: TRBJ1-1; clone size: -; CDR3 DNA: TGTGCTAGTGGTTTTGGGACAGCGAACACTGAAGCTTTCTTT; CDR3 protein: CASGFGTANTEAFF
V gene: TRBV29-1; D gene: -; J gene: TRBJ2-3; clone size: once; CDR3 DNA: TGCAGCGTGAGGCCCTCGGGCACAGATACGCAGTATTTT; CDR3 protein: CSVRPSGTDTQYF
V gene: TRBV11-2; D gene: -; J gene: TRBJ2-7; clone size: -; CDR3 DNA: TGTGCCAGCAGCTTAGAGAACCGGTACGAGCAGTACTTC; CDR3 protein: CASSLENRYEQYF
V gene: TRBV5-6; D gene: TRBD1; J gene: TRBJ1-5; clone size: -; CDR3 DNA: TGTGCCAGCAGCCCGGGACAGGCACAGCCCCAGCATTTT; CDR3 protein: CASSPGQAQPQHF
V gene: TRBV27; D gene: TRBD1; J gene: TRBJ2-7; clone size: -; CDR3 DNA: TGTGCCAGCGGCCGAGACAGGGGGTACGAGCAGTACTTC; CDR3 protein: CASGRDRGYEQYF
V gene: TRBV28; D gene: TRBD1; J gene: TRBJ1-2; clone size: -; CDR3 DNA: TGTGCCAGCAGGGGACAGGGGGGGGATAACTATGGCTACACCTTC; CDR3 protein: CASRGQGGDNYGYTF
V gene: TRBV5-4; D gene: -; J gene: TRBJ1-2; clone size: -; CDR3 DNA: TGTGCCAGCAGCTTGGTGGGAGGCTATGGCTACACCTTC; CDR3 protein: CASSLVGGYGYTF
V gene: TRBV12-3/TRBV12-4; D gene: -; J gene: TRBJ2-1; clone size: -; CDR3 DNA: TGTGCCAGCAGTTTTACGGGGGACAATGAGCAGTTCTTC; CDR3 protein: CASSFTGDNEQFF
V gene: TRBV7-8; D gene: TRBD2; J gene: TRBJ2-2; clone size: -; CDR3 DNA: TGTGCCAGCACTCTAGGCGGGAGCACCGGGGAGCTGTTTTTT; CDR3 protein: CASTLGGSTGELFF
V gene: TRBV7-8; D gene: -; J gene: TRBJ1-4; clone size: -; CDR3 DNA: TGTGCCAGCAGCTTATCTGCAACTAATGAAAAACTGTTTTTT; CDR3 protein: CASSLSATNEKLFF
V gene: TRBV11-3; D gene: TRBD2; J gene: TRBJ2-5; clone size: -; CDR3 DNA: TGTGCCAGCAGCTTTGGACTAGTATTGGGCCAAGAGACCCAGTACTTC; CDR3 protein: CASSFGLVLGQETQYF
V gene: TRBV10-3; D gene: TRBD1; J gene: TRBJ1-2; clone size: -; CDR3 DNA: TGTGCCACCAAAACCACGGGACAGGGGGCAGGTGGCTACACCTTC; CDR3 protein: CATKTTGQGAGGYTF
V gene: TRBV5-1; D gene: -; J gene: TRBJ2-3; clone size: -; CDR3 DNA: TGCGCCAGCACCACAGGGTCACGGGGTTCAGATACGCAGTATTTT; CDR3 protein: CASTTGSRGSDTQYF
V gene: TRBV15; D gene: TRBD2; J gene: TRBJ2-1; clone size: -; CDR3 DNA: TGTGCCACCAGCAGAGATCTCCTAGCGGGAGTCGAGCAGTTCTTC; CDR3 protein: CATSRDLLAGVEQFF
V gene: TRBV3-1/TRBV3-2; D gene: -; J gene: TRBJ2-7; clone size: -; CDR3 DNA: TGTGCCAGCAGCCGCCCTGGACTGGTGGGATACGAGCAGTACTTC; CDR3 protein: CASSRPGLVGYEQYF
V gene: TRBV27; D gene: -; J gene: TRBJ1-5; clone size: -; CDR3 DNA: TGTGCCAGCCGGGGGGGAAATCAGCCCCAGCATTTT; CDR3 protein: CASRGGNQPQHF
V gene: TRBV4-2; D gene: TRBD1; J gene: TRBJ1-2; clone size: -; CDR3 DNA: TGTGCCAGCAGCCAAGTTACGGACAGGTTCCATGGCTACACCTTC; CDR3 protein: CASSQVTDRFHGYTF
V gene: TRBV19; D gene: -; J gene: TRBJ1-5; clone size: -; CDR3 DNA: TGTGCCAGTAATGGGGCACGCCAGCCCCAGCATTTT; CDR3 protein: CASNGARQPQHF
V gene: TRBV11-2; D gene: -; J gene: TRBJ1-2; clone size: -; CDR3 DNA: TGTGCCAGCAGCACCCGGGGGGACTATGGCTACACCTTC; CDR3 protein: CASSTRGDYGYTF
V gene: TRBV10-3; D gene: TRBD1; J gene: TRBJ1-2; clone size: -; CDR3 DNA: TGTGCCATCAGTGCCCAACAGGGGGAGGATGGCTACACCTTC; CDR3 protein: CAISAQQGEDGYTF
V gene: TRBV29-1; D gene: -; J gene: TRBJ2-7; clone size: -; CDR3 DNA: TGCAGCGTTTCGGGGGTTGAGTACGAGCAGTACTTC; CDR3 protein: CSVSGVEYEQYF
V gene: TRBV7-9; D gene: -; J gene: TRBJ1-2; clone size: -; CDR3 DNA: TGTGCCAGCAGCTTAAGCCTCGGAGGTAACTATGGCTACACCTTC; CDR3 protein: CASSLSLGGNYGYTF
V gene: TRBV29-1; D gene: TRBD2; J gene: TRBJ2-2; clone size: -; CDR3 DNA: TGCAGCGTCAAACTAGCGGGGGTTAAAGCGAGCACCGGGGAGCTGTTTTTT; CDR3 protein: CSVKLAGVKASTGELFF
V gene: TRBV5-1; D gene: TRBD1; J gene: TRBJ2-2; clone size: -; CDR3 DNA: TGCGCCAGCAGCTTTGGACAGGGCCGAAAGGCGAACACCGGGGAGCTGTTTTTT; CDR3 protein: CASSFGQGRKANTGELFF
V gene: TRBV24-1; D gene: -; J gene: TRBJ1-5; clone size: -; CDR3 DNA: TGTGCCACCAGCCAGGGTAATCAGCCCCAGCATTTT; CDR3 protein: CATSQGNQPQHF
V gene: TRBV5-4; D gene: -; J gene: TRBJ1-4; clone size: -; CDR3 DNA: TGTGCCAGCAGCTTGGACAGGACAGATAATGAAAAACTGTTTTTT; CDR3 protein: CASSLDRTDNEKLFF